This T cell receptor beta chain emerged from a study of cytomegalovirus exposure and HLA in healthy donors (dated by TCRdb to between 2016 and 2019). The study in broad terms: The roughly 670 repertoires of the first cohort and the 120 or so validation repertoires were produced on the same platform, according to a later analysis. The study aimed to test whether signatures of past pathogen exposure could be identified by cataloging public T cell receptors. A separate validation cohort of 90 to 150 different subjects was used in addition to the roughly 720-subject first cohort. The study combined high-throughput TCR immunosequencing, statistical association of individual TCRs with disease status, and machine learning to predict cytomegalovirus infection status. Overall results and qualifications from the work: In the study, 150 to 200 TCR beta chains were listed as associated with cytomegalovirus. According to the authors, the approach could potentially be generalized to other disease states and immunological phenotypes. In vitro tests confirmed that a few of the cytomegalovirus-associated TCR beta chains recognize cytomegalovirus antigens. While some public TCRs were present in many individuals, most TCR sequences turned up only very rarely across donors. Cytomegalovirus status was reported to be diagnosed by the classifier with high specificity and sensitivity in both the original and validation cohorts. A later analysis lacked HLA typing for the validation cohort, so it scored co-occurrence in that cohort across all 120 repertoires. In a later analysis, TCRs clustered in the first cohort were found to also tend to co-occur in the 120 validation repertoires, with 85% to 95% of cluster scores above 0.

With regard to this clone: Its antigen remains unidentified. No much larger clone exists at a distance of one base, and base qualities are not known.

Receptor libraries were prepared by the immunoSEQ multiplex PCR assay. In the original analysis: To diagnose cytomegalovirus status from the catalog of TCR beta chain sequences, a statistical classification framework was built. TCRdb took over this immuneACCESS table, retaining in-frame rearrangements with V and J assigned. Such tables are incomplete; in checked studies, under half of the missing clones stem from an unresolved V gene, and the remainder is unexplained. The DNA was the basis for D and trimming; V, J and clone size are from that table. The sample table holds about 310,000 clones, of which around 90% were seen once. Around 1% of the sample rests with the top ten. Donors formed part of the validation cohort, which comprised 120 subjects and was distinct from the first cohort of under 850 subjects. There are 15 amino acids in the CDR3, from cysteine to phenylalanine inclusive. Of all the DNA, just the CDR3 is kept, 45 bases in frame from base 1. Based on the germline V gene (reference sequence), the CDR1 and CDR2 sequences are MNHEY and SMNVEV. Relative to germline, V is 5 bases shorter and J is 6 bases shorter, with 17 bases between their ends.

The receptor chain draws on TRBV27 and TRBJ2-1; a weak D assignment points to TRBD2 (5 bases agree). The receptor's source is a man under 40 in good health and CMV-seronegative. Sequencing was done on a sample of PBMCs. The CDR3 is CASSPRVVNGNEQFF. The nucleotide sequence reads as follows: TGTGCCAGCAGTCCGAGGGTAGTAAACGGCAATGAGCAGTTCTTC.